This T cell receptor (beta chain) was obtained from a study of regulatory T cells in long-lasting Graves disease. CDR3-region Arm-PCR and iRepertoire HTBI primers produced the TCR beta libraries. TCRdb analysed the multiplex PCR reads with MiXCR anew, one entry per CDR3 protein. The profile covers 650,000 to 700,000 distinct CDR3 sequences, with about 32% appearing a single time and about two fifths taken by the ten largest. Overall study findings and caveats: Persistent disease preferred TRBV28, TRBJ1-2 and TRBJ2-5; new disease, TRBV20-1 and TRBJ2-1.

Time point defined: persistent/refractory GD, antithyroid drugs over 5 years with positive TRAb. The TCR library used RNA extracted from PBMCs. Recruitment took place at an endocrinology department in Xi'an, China. This clonotype was observed many times. Antigen unknown. The germline gives CDR1 SNHLY, CDR2 FYNNEI. V shed 8 bases, J shed 5 bases, and the junction held 6 bases outside the gene matches. CDR3 length: 14 amino acids. This chain connects TRBV2 to TRBJ2-7, with TRBD2 identical over 13 bases. Source: peripheral blood mononuclear cells (PBMCs), taken when the disease was refractory, from a patient treated with antithyroid drugs. This clonotype was obtained from a female donor with Graves disease. The CDR3 sequence: CASGRLAGGHEQYF. The DNA of the CDR3 is TGTGCCAGCGGAAGACTAGCGGGAGGCCACGAGCAGTACTTC.